The 16 T cell receptor beta chains below come from one sample, sequenced in a study of T-cell memory formation after mild COVID-19 (dated by TCRdb to the early 2020s). Library method: 5' RACE. The listed sequencing device is Illumina NovaSeq 6000. TCRdb passed the public sequencing reads through fastp at Q25 and MiXCR, retaining productive beta sequences. Rows matching on CDR3 protein sequence are summarized as one entry with the most common DNA and genes. This sample lists just over 350,000 distinct CDR3 sequences; around 15% were detected once. The top ten constitute 22% of the sample. Source material: PBMCs or a T cell subset sorted from them (not recorded which). The receptors here all came from a man younger than 35 who had mild COVID-19 (a few samples of this study predate the infection). The sample titles of this study are shuffled in the database, so cell type and time point are left out; the donor was told from shared clones.

CDR3 bases: TGTGCCATCAGTGAGGGACAGAACTCTGGAAACACCATATATTTT. This sequence encodes CAISEGQNSGNTIYF. This rearrangement joins TRBV10-3 to TRBJ1-3, with D tentatively TRBD1 (6 bases). CDR3 length: 15 residues. Deletions cut 2 bases from V and 0 bases from J, with 8 bases between. The germline CDR1 and CDR2 sequences are ENHRY and SYGVKD.

The V call is TRBV29-1, the J call TRBJ2-5; 7 bases map to TRBD1. Trimming took 4 bases from V and 4 from J; bases not matched to a gene: 3. This CDR3 comprises 12 residues. CDR1 SQVTM and CDR2 ANQGSEA come from the germline V gene. The CDR3: CSVVGTVETQYF. The CDR3, as DNA: TGCAGCGTTGTTGGGACAGTAGAGACCCAGTACTTC. The full variable domain, rest sourced from reference TRBV29-1 and TRBJ2-5, is SAVISQKPSRDICQRGTSLTIQCQVDSQVTMMFWYRQQPGQSLTLIATANQGSEATYESGFVIDKFPISRPNLTFSTLTVSNMSPEDSSIYLCSVVGTVETQYFGPGTRLLVL.

The chain combines TRBV20-1 with TRBJ1-5; TRBD1 is a possible D gene (6 bases). CDR1 is DFQATT and CDR2 is SNEGSKA in the germline V gene (reference sequence). V was pared by 5 bases and J by 5 bases, with 10 bases between. This CDR3 comprises 12 residues. The CDR3, as DNA: TGCAGTGCTCCAGGGGTGGATCAGCCCCAGCATTTT. Translating it yields CSAPGVDQPQHF.

The chain uses TRBV7-2 and TRBJ1-5, with D possibly TRBD1 on 5 matching bases. The CDR3 sequence is 14 residues long. The germline CDR1 and CDR2 sequences are SGHTA and FQGNSA. V dropped 2 bases and J dropped 7 bases, with 12 bases sitting between them. Here the CDR3 DNA reads TGTGCCAGCAGCTTACAGGGTCGAGGGCAGCCCCAGCATTTT. Translation gives CASSLQGRGQPQHF.

In its sample, this clonotype was seen a few times. This chain connects TRBV4-3 to TRBJ2-1, with 8 nucleotides matching TRBD1. V was clipped by 3 bases and J by 7 bases; unmatched bases: 8. Per the germline V gene, CDR1 is LGHNA and CDR2 is YSLEER. This CDR3 comprises 15 residues. CDR3 in DNA: TGCGCCAGCAGCCACCAGACAGGGGTTGGGAATGAGCAGTTCTTC. Protein product: CASSHQTGVGNEQFF.

The rearrangement links TRBV6-1 to TRBJ2-5; 10 bases are shared with TRBD2. CDR1 MNHNS and CDR2 SASEGT come from the germline V gene. V lost 4 bases and J lost 4; bases outside the gene matches: 15. The CDR3 has 18 residues. The CDR3 here is CASSVRASGGLTVETQYF. The CDR3 DNA reads TGTGCCAGCAGTGTACGGGCTAGCGGGGGCCTCACGGTAGAGACCCAGTACTTC.

This clonotype came up a few times. This chain uses TRBV20-1 with TRBJ2-3; D tentatively fits TRBD1 or TRBD2 (5 bases each). The ends were cut back, 1 base at V and 4 bases at J, with 21 bases in the middle. Per the germline V gene, CDR1 is DFQATT and CDR2 is SNEGSKA (reference sequence). The CDR3 consists of 17 residues. DNA of the CDR3: TGCAGTGCTAGAGGCCCGGGGCAATCGGCCACAGCAGATACGCAGTATTTT. Translation: CSARGPGQSATADTQYF.

This clonotype has ten or more counts. The V and J genes are TRBV5-5 and TRBJ2-3; 12 bases fit TRBD2. The CDR3 is 16 amino acids. The ends lost 3 bases at V and 3 bases at J; junction bases unmatched: 5. Germline loops: CDR1 SGHKS, CDR2 YYEKEE (reference sequence). CDR3 nucleotides: TGTGCCAGCAGCTCCGGACTAGCGGGGACTACAGATACGCAGTATTTT. This gives the protein CASSSGLAGTTDTQYF. Based on the CDR3 plus reference TRBV5-5 and TRBJ2-3, the full variable domain is DAGVTQSPTHLIKTRGQQVTLRCSPISGHKSVSWYQQVLGQGPQFIFQYYEKEERGRGNFPDRFSARQFPNYSSELNVNALLLGDSALYLCASSSGLAGTTDTQYFGPGTRLTVL.

The chain has TRBV7-2 and TRBJ1-5; 7 bases line up with TRBD1. The CDR3 has 13 amino acids. The V and J ends lost 3 bases and 6 bases, in that order; junction bases with no gene match: 2. CDR1 is SGHTA, CDR2 FQGNSA, per germline. DNA for the CDR3: TGTGCCAGCAGCTTTACAGGGGCTCAGCCCCAGCATTTT. It specifies CASSFTGAQPQHF.

The V gene is TRBV5-1, the J gene TRBJ2-2; 7 nucleotides match TRBD1. The CDR3 length is 12 residues. Germline V lookup: CDR1 SGHRS, CDR2 YFSETQ. The junction had 1 base not matched to a gene; V was cut back by 5 bases and J by 6 bases. The DNA for the CDR3 is TGCGCCAGCAGGCAGGGGGCCGGGGAGCTGTTTTTT. This codes for CASRQGAGELFF.

This clonotype was seen a few times. This sequence joins TRBV4-2 and TRBJ1-6; possible D gene TRBD1, 6 bases. Trimming stripped 4 bases from V and 6 bases from J, with 13 bases between. This CDR3 region has 15 residues. Germline V gene lookup returns CDR1 LGHNA and CDR2 YNFKEQ. In DNA, the CDR3 is TGTGCCAGCAGCCCATCGGACAGTCCTAATTCACCCCTCCACTTT. This translates into CASSPSDSPNSPLHF.

This chain connects TRBV5-1 to TRBJ2-3; tentative D call: TRBD2 (6 bases). The CDR3 runs to 14 residues. Germline V lookup: CDR1 SGHRS, CDR2 YFSETQ. V lost 3 bases and J 3 bases, leaving 11 bases between the germline ends. The CDR3 here is CASSWDFLTDTQYF. CDR3 sequence (DNA): TGCGCCAGCAGCTGGGACTTCCTAACAGATACGCAGTATTTT.

This clonotype was picked up a small number of times. The chain employs TRBV18 and TRBJ2-5, with D uncertain. CDR1 and CDR2 (germline): KGHSH, LQKENI. There are 13 residues in the CDR3. Trimming removed 1 base from V and 2 bases from J, with 5 bases in between. The chain's CDR3 is CASSPQFQETQYF. In DNA, the CDR3 is TGTGCCAGCTCACCACAGTTTCAAGAGACCCAGTACTTC.

The chain is built from TRBV11-1 and TRBJ1-5; D is ambiguous. V was cut by 0 bases and J by 5 bases, with 5 bases left in between. The CDR3 length is 13 residues. Germline V gene data show CDR1 as SGHAT and CDR2 as FQDESV (reference sequence). The CDR3 region has the DNA TGTGCCAGCAGCTTAGCCCCCCATCAGCCCCAGCATTTT. This codes for CASSLAPHQPQHF.

This clonotype was counted ten times or more. The chain uses TRBV9 and TRBJ2-3, with D perhaps TRBD2 (5 bases). Trimming cost V 2 bases and J 4 bases, with 14 bases left between them. The CDR3 sequence is 15 residues long. CDR1 is SGDLS and CDR2 is YYNGEE in the germline V gene. The CDR3 sequence: CASSVRGPRSDTQYF. The CDR3 nucleotides are TGTGCCAGCAGCGTCAGAGGGCCTCGATCAGATACGCAGTATTTT. Full variable domain (outside the CDR3, taken from reference TRBV9 and TRBJ2-3): DSGVTQTPKHLITATGQRVTLRCSPRSGDLSVYWYQQSLDQGLQFLIQYYNGEERAKGNILERFSAQQFPDLHSELNLSSLELGDSALYFCASSVRGPRSDTQYFGPGTRLTVL.

The genes are TRBV6-1 and TRBJ1-6; no reliable D call. CDR3 size: 14 residues. V was pared by 6 bases and J by 6 bases, with 12 bases between. The germline gives CDR1 MNHNS, CDR2 SASEGT. CDR3 sequence reads: CASSQGRSNSPLHF. The CDR3 DNA follows: TGTGCCAGCAGCCAAGGGAGGTCTAATTCACCCCTCCACTTT.